This T cell receptor (beta chain) was identified during a study of blood T cell repertoires in COVID-19. Study details: COVID-19 samples, acute and convalescent, were from the United States, Italy and Spain.

The V end lost 2 bases, the J end lost 0 bases, and 4 bases lay between the germline ends. The CDR3 covers 14 residues. The germline V gene has CDR1 LNHDA and CDR2 SQIVND (reference sequence). Per the original methods: Amplification of reference gene primers was used by the study to estimate nucleated cell counts. Method: immunoSEQ multiplex PCR; TCRdb's copy keeps in-frame clones and lacks some. The V and J calls and the clone size are those of that table, but D and trimming were determined from the DNA. This sample yields 150,000 or so clones, of which about 74% are seen a single time; 2.5% to 3.5% belongs to the top ten.

The receptor's source is a woman aged 80 or over with acute or convalescent COVID-19. Sequences were obtained from peripheral blood. This chain links TRBV19 with TRBJ2-2, with unresolved D. The CDR3 DNA sequence: TGTGCCAGTAGTATACACTCGAACACCGGGGAGCTGTTTTTT. Protein: CASSIHSNTGELFF.